The next 27 T cell receptor beta chains were all read from a single sample in a study of cytomegalovirus exposure and HLA in healthy donors. The PCR used 60 Vbeta and 13 Jbeta primers. Generated by immunoSEQ multiplex PCR, the TCRdb table keeps only in-frame clones and is missing some. Counted here are approximately 200,000 clones, less than 90% occurring once; the ten biggest clones make up about 0.26%. The specimen was PBMCs. Receptors were obtained from a boy younger than 18 in good health and CMV-seronegative.

About this clone itself: The junction differs from germline at one of its ends, possibly a read error. CDR3 DNA sequence: TGTTCCAGCAGCTTTGAGAACGTAAAGCCAGGGGAAGCTTTCTTT. This encodes CSSSFENVKPGEAFF. V gene TRBV7-9 combines with J gene TRBJ1-1; TRBD1 might be the D (5 bases). CDR3 length: 15 amino acids. CDR1 SEHNR and CDR2 FQNEAQ come from the germline V gene (reference sequence).

This chain joins TRBV9 and TRBJ2-2; D is uncertain. The V gene lost 2 bases and the J gene lost 1 base, with 6 bases spanning the gap. This CDR3 is built from 14 residues. CDR1 and CDR2 (germline): SGDLS, YYNGEE. The CDR3 region is CASSVTGNTGELFF. The CDR3 nucleotides read TGTGCCAGCAGCGTGACTGGGAACACCGGGGAGCTGTTTTTT.

V and J are TRBV2 and TRBJ1-1; D is unresolved. V was trimmed by 7 bases and J by 0 bases, leaving 15 bases between them. Germline lookup yields CDR1 SNHLY and CDR2 FYNNEI. The CDR3 totals 15 residues. CDR3 residues: CASTVESAVNTEAFF. CDR3 DNA sequence: TGTGCCAGCACTGTGGAGTCGGCGGTGAACACTGAAGCTTTCTTT.

The chain employs TRBV2 and TRBJ2-5; TRBD1 is a possible D gene (6 bases). TRBJ2-7 explains the end of the DNA better; the J call may be wrong. CDR3 length: 13 residues. Germline-derived CDR1 and CDR2 are SNHLY and FYNNEI. The CDR3 bases are TGTGCCAGCAGTGTCGGACAGACCTACGAGCAGTACTTC. Encoded protein: CASSVGQTYEQYF.

The V gene is TRBV9, the J gene TRBJ2-1; D unclear. Trimming stripped 6 bases from V and 1 base from J, with 14 bases between. Germline V gives CDR1 SGDLS, CDR2 YYNGEE. The length of the CDR3 is 15 residues. CDR3 loop: CASTLDGGSYNEQFF. The CDR3 DNA sequence: TGTGCCAGCACCCTAGATGGCGGATCCTACAATGAGCAGTTCTTC.

The V call is TRBV20-1, the J call TRBJ2-2, with 7 bases identical to TRBD1. CDR1 is DFQATT, CDR2 SNEGSKA, per germline (reference sequence). J was trimmed by 6 bases and V by 5 bases; bases with no gene match: 0. This CDR3 has 11 residues. The CDR3 nucleotides read TGCAGTGCTGACAGGGCCGGGGAGCTGTTTTTT. Translation gives CSADRAGELFF.

The chain is built from TRBV19 and TRBJ2-3, with 7 nucleotides matching TRBD2. In germline, CDR1 is LNHDA, CDR2 SQIVND (reference sequence). The CDR3 spans 14 residues. V lost 4 bases to trimming and J lost 4 bases; unmatched junction nucleotides: 5. The CDR3, as DNA: TGTGCCAGTAGTAGCGGGAGTGATGCAGATACGCAGTATTTT. It codes for CASSSGSDADTQYF.

CDR3 in amino acids: CASSPFSGGRQETQYF. CDR3 in DNA: TGTGCCAGCTCACCATTTAGCGGGGGCCGACAAGAGACCCAGTACTTC. The chain is built from TRBV18 and TRBJ2-5; 9 nucleotides match TRBD2. Germline loops: CDR1 KGHSH, CDR2 LQKENI. The J segment lost 2 bases and the V segment lost 2 bases, leaving 6 bases of the junction unmatched. CDR3 size: 16 residues.

The chain recombines TRBV7-9 with TRBJ1-1, with no clear D. The CDR3 is 14 amino acids. CDR1 SEHNR and CDR2 FQNEAQ come from the germline V gene (reference sequence). Deletions cut 3 bases from V and 3 bases from J, with 11 bases between. DNA for the CDR3: TGTGCCAGCAGCTTTGGAGGGTTGGACACTGAAGCTTTCTTT. Encoded protein: CASSFGGLDTEAFF.

The chain links TRBV30 to TRBJ1-5; 7 bases match TRBD1. The length of the CDR3 is 15 residues. Germline V lookup: CDR1 GTSNPN, CDR2 SVGIG (reference sequence). J lost 4 bases, V lost 2 bases, and 8 bases had no gene match. The CDR3 DNA reads TGTGCCTGGAGTCCAGACAGGGTCGTAAATCAGCCCCAGCATTTT. Its protein product is CAWSPDRVVNQPQHF.

On this clone: Other DNA sequences from this sample encode an identical CDR3 as well. The rearrangement uses TRBV9 and TRBJ2-7, with 7 bases identical to TRBD1. Germline trimming cut 4 bases from V and 2 bases from J; bases unmatched to any gene: 6. The CDR3 is 14 residues long. Germline V gene data show CDR1 as SGDLS and CDR2 as YYNGEE. CDR3 loop: CASSPRDRAYEQYF. As DNA, the CDR3 is TGTGCCAGCAGCCCCCGGGACAGAGCCTACGAGCAGTACTTC.

V is TRBV9 and J is TRBJ1-2, with 7 positions matching TRBD1. This CDR3 has 12 amino acids. Trimming cost V 7 bases and J 8 bases; bases outside gene matches: 8. Per the germline V gene, CDR1 is SGDLS and CDR2 is YYNGEE. DNA of the CDR3: TGTGCCAGCTTCCAGGGGGATAGGGGCTACACCTTC. Translating it yields CASFQGDRGYTF.

This CDR3 is CASSTGLAGGYSSYEQYF. DNA for the CDR3: TGTGCCAGTAGTACAGGACTAGCGGGAGGTTACAGCTCCTACGAGCAGTACTTC. The chain employs TRBV19 and TRBJ2-7, with TRBD2 matching over 14 bases. Germline V lookup: CDR1 LNHDA, CDR2 SQIVND (reference sequence). This CDR3 is built from 18 residues. V was pared by 4 bases and J by 0 bases, with 8 bases of the junction left unmatched. Looking up the rest from reference TRBV19 and TRBJ2-7 gives the full variable domain: DGGITQSPKYLFRKEGQNVTLSCEQNLNHDAMYWYRQDPGQGLRLIYYSQIVNDFQKGDIAEGYSVSREKKESFPLTVTSAQKNPTAFYLCASSTGLAGGYSSYEQYFGPGTRLTVT.

The V and J genes are TRBV29-1 and TRBJ1-4; TRBD1 agrees at 10 bases. CDR3 length: 15 residues. V lost 5 bases, J lost 7 bases, and 10 bases stayed unmatched. Germline V gives CDR1 SQVTM, CDR2 ANQGSEA. The CDR3 here is CSVQQLRDRGEKLFF. The CDR3 DNA follows: TGCAGCGTTCAGCAGCTCCGGGACAGGGGTGAAAAACTGTTTTTT.

V is TRBV7-3 and J is TRBJ1-2; maybe TRBD1 (5 bases). Trimming shortened V by 4 bases and J by 8 bases, and 8 bases separated the two germline ends. The V gene's germline CDR1 is SGHTA and CDR2 FQGTGA. The CDR3 loop spans 11 amino acids. The CDR3 nucleotides read TGTGCCAGCAGCTCGGGGGAGGGCTACACCTTC. It yields the protein CASSSGEGYTF.

The rearrangement uses TRBV5-1 and TRBJ1-2, with D unclear. The ends were cut back, 3 bases at V and 4 bases at J, with 16 bases in the middle. This CDR3 has 15 residues. Germline CDR1 SGHRS, CDR2 YFSETQ. The CDR3 bases are TGCGCCAGCAGCTCGGGAGTGGAACCTTTCTATGGCTACACCTTC. This encodes CASSSGVEPFYGYTF.

The V and J genes are TRBV7-5 and TRBJ2-7; the table's TRBD2 call for D was not verified on the DNA. TRBV7-5 constitutes a pseudogene. This CDR3 has 17 residues. The DNA for the CDR3 is TGTGCCAGAAGCTTACTCCCGGGACTAGCGGGATACCACGAGCAGTACTTC. It encodes CARSLLPGLAGYHEQYF.

This clone showed up just once. The CDR3 DNA sequence: TGCAGCGTTTTTCGGGGGACAGATACGCAGTATTTT. Translated: CSVFRGTDTQYF. The rearrangement uses TRBV29-1 and TRBJ2-3; tentatively, D is TRBD2 (6 bases). Trimming took off 5 bases at V and 3 bases at J, with 9 bases between the two ends. CDR1 is SQVTM, CDR2 ANQGSEA, per germline. The CDR3 totals 12 residues.

V is TRBV6-1 and J is TRBJ2-1; D unresolved. CDR1 and CDR2 (germline): MNHNS, SASEGT. The CDR3 is 13 amino acids. The V gene lost 4 bases and the J gene lost 3 bases, with 7 bases spanning the gap. CDR3 coding DNA: TGTGCCAGCAGTGTCGTACTCTACAATGAGCAGTTCTTC. Translation: CASSVVLYNEQFF.

This clone came up many times. This chain joins TRBV5-1 and TRBJ1-1, with 7 bases matching TRBD1. Germline V gene data show CDR1 as SGHRS and CDR2 as YFSETQ. The junction had 4 bases not matched to a gene; V was cut back by 0 bases and J by 8 bases. The CDR3 runs to 13 residues. The CDR3 DNA is TGCGCCAGCAGCTTGGCCCGGGACAGAGAAGCTTTCTTT. Protein product: CASSLARDREAFF.

This chain links TRBV5-1 with TRBJ2-5, with D possibly matching TRBD1 (5 bases). The J call may be mistaken, given a closer DNA end match to TRBJ2-7. This CDR3 is 17 amino acids long. CDR1 is SGHRS, CDR2 YFSETQ, per germline. The CDR3 here is CASSPLRQGPLFYEQYF. In DNA, the CDR3 is TGCGCCAGCAGCCCCCTTCGCCAGGGCCCTTTGTTCTACGAGCAGTACTTC.

The CDR3 loop is CASHPSGITDTQYF. CDR3 sequence (DNA): TGCGCCAGTCACCCTAGCGGGATCACAGATACGCAGTATTTT. This chain joins TRBV5-1 and TRBJ2-3; 9 bases map to TRBD2. The germline gives CDR1 SGHRS, CDR2 YFSETQ. V dropped 8 bases and J dropped 2; count of bases not matched to a gene: 6. CDR3 length: 14 residues.

The V call is TRBV10-3, the J call TRBJ1-2; D uncertain. V was pared by 2 bases and J by 2 bases, with 12 bases between. In germline, CDR1 is ENHRY, CDR2 SYGVKD. This CDR3 is 15 amino acids long. The CDR3 is CAISELSIRNYGYTF. CDR3 nucleotides: TGTGCCATCAGTGAGCTGAGTATCCGCAACTATGGCTACACCTTC.

This CDR3 is CASSSRGRLNTEAFF. In DNA, the CDR3 is TGTGCCAGCAGTAGCAGGGGCAGATTGAACACTGAAGCTTTCTTT. The chain recombines TRBV27 with TRBJ1-1; D is perhaps TRBD1 (6 bases). The CDR3 is 15 amino acids. Germline-derived CDR1 and CDR2 are MNHEY and SMNVEV (reference sequence). The ends were cut back, 5 bases at V and 0 bases at J, with 13 bases in the middle.

The chain couples TRBV15 to TRBJ2-5, with TRBD2 matching 7 bases. Germline-derived CDR1 and CDR2 are LNHNV and YYDKDF (reference sequence). The CDR3 runs 17 residues. The junction had 14 bases not matched to a gene; V was cut back by 5 bases and J by 2 bases. In DNA, the CDR3 is TGTGCCACCAGCCCCCAGGTGGGTGCTAGCGGTCAAGAGACCCAGTACTTC. Encoded protein: CATSPQVGASGQETQYF.

V is TRBV11-2 and J is TRBJ1-2; 8 bases agree with TRBD1. Germline V gives CDR1 SGHAT, CDR2 FQNNGV. The CDR3 loop spans 16 amino acids. Trimming cost V 1 base and J 3 bases; bases outside gene matches: 7. CDR3 in amino acids: CASSLGSGGADYGYTF. CDR3 coding DNA: TGTGCCAGCAGCTTAGGGTCAGGGGGCGCAGACTATGGCTACACCTTC.

The genes are TRBV19 and TRBJ1-4; 10 nucleotides line up with TRBD1. With 9 bases clipped from V and 12 bases from J, the junction kept 19 bases outside the gene matches. Per the germline V gene, CDR1 is LNHDA and CDR2 is SQIVND (reference sequence). This CDR3 contains 16 residues. CDR3 in DNA: TGTGCCAGCAAGGACGGGACAGGGGACCCGGGCCTGGAACTGTTTTTT. Protein product: CASKDGTGDPGLELFF.